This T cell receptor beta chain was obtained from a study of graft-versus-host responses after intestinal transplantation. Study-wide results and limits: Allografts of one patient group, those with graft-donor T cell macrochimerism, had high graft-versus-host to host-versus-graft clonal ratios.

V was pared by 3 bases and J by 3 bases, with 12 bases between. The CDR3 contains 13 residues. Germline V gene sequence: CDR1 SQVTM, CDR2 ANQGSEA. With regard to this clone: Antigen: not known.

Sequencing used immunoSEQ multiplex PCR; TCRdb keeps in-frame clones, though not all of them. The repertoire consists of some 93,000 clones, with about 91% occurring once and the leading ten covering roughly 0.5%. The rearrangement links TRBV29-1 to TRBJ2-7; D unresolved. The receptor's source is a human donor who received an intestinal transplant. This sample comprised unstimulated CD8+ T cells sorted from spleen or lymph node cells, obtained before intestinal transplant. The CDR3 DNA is TGCAGCGTTGACGGTGGAGCTCTCTACGAGCAGTACTTC. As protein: CSVDGGALYEQYF.